One sample yielded the 23 T cell receptor beta chains listed below, sequenced in a study of PD-L1 blockade in urothelial cancer. The time point was: peripheral blood 6 weeks after treatment start. The protocol was immunoSEQ multiplex PCR, while the TCRdb copy is restricted to in-frame clones and leaves out a portion. The repertoire has about 22,000 clones, around 91% of them found once; the top ten carry roughly 10%. The specimen was PBMCs, collected around atezolizumab (anti-PD-L1) treatment. The receptors were gathered from a woman aged 55-69 years with urothelial cancer.

This chain connects TRBV27 to TRBJ2-4; the D gene is possibly TRBD2 (6 bases). CDR3 length: 14 residues. Germline loops: CDR1 MNHEY, CDR2 SMNVEV (reference sequence). The germline V and J ends were trimmed by 0 bases and 8 bases, with 11 bases remaining between them. The CDR3 protein is CASSLSRGRDIQYF. CDR3 nucleotide sequence: TGTGCCAGCAGTTTATCGCGGGGCCGGGACATTCAGTACTTC.

This clone has only a few counts. V and J are TRBV7-2 and TRBJ2-7; weak D call: TRBD1 (5 bases). This CDR3 region has 14 residues. CDR1 and CDR2 (germline): SGHTA, FQGNSA. Trimming took off 1 base at V and 5 bases at J, with 12 bases between the two ends. The CDR3 region has the DNA TGTGCCAGCAGCTTAGTAGGCAGGGTGGACGAGCAGTACTTC. As protein: CASSLVGRVDEQYF.

This clone was seen only a few times. The chain is built from TRBV2 and TRBJ1-5; 9 positions match TRBD1. The trim removed 8 bases at V and 0 bases at J, leaving 5 bases unmatched. The CDR3 loop spans 15 amino acids. The V gene's germline CDR1 is SNHLY and CDR2 FYNNEI. The CDR3 DNA sequence: TGTGCCAGCGGGGACAGGGAGGCTAGCAATCAGCCCCAGCATTTT. Protein sequence: CASGDREASNQPQHF.

In DNA form, the CDR3 reads TGTGCCAGCAGCTTAGAAGCGGGGGGGTACAATGAGCAGTTCTTC. Translated: CASSLEAGGYNEQFF. This rearrangement joins TRBV7-8 to TRBJ2-1; 10 nucleotides align to TRBD2. V was pared by 1 base and J by 4 bases, with 1 base of the junction left unmatched. This CDR3 has 15 residues. Looked up from germline, CDR1 is SGHVS and CDR2 is FQNEAQ.

The chain joins TRBV7-9 to TRBJ2-7, with D possibly TRBD1 on 5 matching bases. Germline lookup yields CDR1 SEHNR and CDR2 FQNEAQ (reference sequence). V was pared by 5 bases and J by 4 bases, with 15 bases between. The CDR3 extends over 14 amino acids. CDR3: CASSRDRPSYEQYF. The CDR3 nucleotides are TGTGCCAGCAGCCGCGACAGACCTAGTTACGAGCAGTACTTC.

V gene TRBV5-1 combines with J gene TRBJ2-3; a weak D match, TRBD1 (7 bases). The germline V gene has CDR1 SGHRS and CDR2 YFSETQ. The CDR3 length is 16 residues. V was cut by 4 bases and J by 3 bases, with 18 bases left in between. The CDR3 is CASSGGTAAITDTQYF. CDR3 nucleotides: TGCGCCAGCAGCGGGGGGACAGCCGCCATTACAGATACGCAGTATTTT.

The V gene is TRBV7-9, the J gene TRBJ1-3, with 8 bases that match TRBD1. CDR3 length equals 14 residues. V lost 0 bases, J lost 12 bases, and 7 bases stayed unmatched. Germline V gene data show CDR1 as SEHNR and CDR2 as FQNEAQ (reference sequence). CDR3 amino acids: CASSLADRAPSIYF. CDR3 bases: TGTGCCAGCAGCTTAGCGGACAGGGCCCCTAGCATATATTTT.

The rearrangement joins TRBV2 to TRBJ2-1, with no clear D. CDR3 size: 14 residues. The V gene's germline CDR1 is SNHLY and CDR2 FYNNEI. V lost 3 bases, J lost 1 base, and 7 bases lay in between. The CDR3 DNA reads as TGTGCCAGCAGTGACAGTGATTCCTACAATGAGCAGTTCTTC. Translating gives CASSDSDSYNEQFF.

The rearrangement links TRBV27 to TRBJ2-7, with 7 bases lining up with TRBD1. Germline-derived CDR1 and CDR2 are MNHEY and SMNVEV (reference sequence). V lost 6 bases to trimming and J lost 3 bases; unmatched junction nucleotides: 5. The CDR3 extends over 13 amino acids. CDR3 region: CASSPGTDYEQYF. CDR3 coding DNA: TGTGCCAGCAGCCCCGGGACAGACTACGAGCAGTACTTC.

The V call is TRBV27, the J call TRBJ2-5, with 10 bases aligning to TRBD2. There are 14 residues in the CDR3. V lost 9 bases to trimming and J lost 5 bases; unmatched junction nucleotides: 9. Germline V gene data show CDR1 as MNHEY and CDR2 as SMNVEV (reference sequence). DNA for the CDR3: TGTGCCAGTTGGAAAGCGGGAGGGGCGGAGACCCAGTACTTC. Protein: CASWKAGGAETQYF.

V and J are TRBV11-2 and TRBJ1-1; 8 positions agree with TRBD1. CDR1 and CDR2 (germline): SGHAT, FQNNGV. The ends lost 2 bases at V and 6 bases at J; junction bases unmatched: 17. The CDR3 length is 18 residues. CDR3 sequence reads: CASSLHGQGALRGSEAFF. The CDR3 coding sequence is TGTGCCAGCAGCTTACACGGACAGGGAGCCCTAAGAGGGTCTGAAGCTTTCTTT.

Regarding this clone: At one of its ends the junction is not consistent with the germline gene, which may arise from a read error. This sequence joins TRBV6-1 and TRBJ1-1; the D gene is possibly TRBD1 (6 bases). CDR1 and CDR2 from the germline V gene are MNHNS and SASEGT. This CDR3 is built from 11 residues. CDR3 protein: CASSAAAGAGF. The CDR3 region has the DNA TGTGCCAGCAGCGCTGCGGCAGGGGCAGGGTTT.

The rearrangement joins TRBV10-3 to TRBJ1-1; D is unclear. From germline, CDR1 is ENHRY and CDR2 SYGVKD. V gave up 10 bases and J gave up 1 base, with 16 bases separating them. This CDR3 is 14 amino acids long. The CDR3 protein is CATSGAIQNTEAFF. CDR3 coding DNA: TGTGCCACCTCGGGTGCAATTCAGAACACTGAAGCTTTCTTT.

The genes are TRBV2 and TRBJ2-3; D might be TRBD1 (5 bases). V lost 5 bases and J lost 1, with 10 bases in between. Germline assignment: CDR1 SNHLY and CDR2 FYNNEI. This CDR3 region has 14 residues. In nucleotides, the CDR3 is TGTGCCAGCAGTCGGCAGGGCCGCACAGATACGCAGTATTTT. This translates into CASSRQGRTDTQYF.

This chain joins TRBV5-1 and TRBJ1-1; 9 bases are shared with TRBD1. The germline V gene has CDR1 SGHRS and CDR2 YFSETQ. V trimming: 1 base; J trimming: 7 bases; junction bases outside the gene matches: 2. The CDR3 sequence is 13 residues long. CDR3 residues: CASSLLDRGEAFF. The CDR3 DNA follows: TGCGCCAGCAGCTTGTTGGACAGGGGTGAAGCTTTCTTT.

The gene calls are TRBV5-5 and TRBJ2-2; tentatively, D is TRBD2 (5 bases). V shed 1 base and J shed 5 bases, with 15 bases lying between them. The CDR3 loop spans 16 amino acids. CDR1 SGHKS and CDR2 YYEKEE come from the germline V gene (reference sequence). CDR3 amino acids: CASSLWVSSGTGELFF. The CDR3, as DNA: TGTGCCAGCAGCTTGTGGGTGTCCAGCGGAACCGGGGAGCTGTTTTTT.

V and J are TRBV5-4 and TRBJ2-7; no clear D gene. V lost 0 bases and J 3 bases, leaving 4 bases between the germline ends. The germline gives CDR1 SGHNT, CDR2 YYREEE (reference sequence). The CDR3 spans 12 residues. As DNA, the CDR3 is TGTGCCAGCAGCTTGGACGGCTACGAGCAGTACTTC. Protein: CASSLDGYEQYF.

The rearrangement links TRBV14 to TRBJ1-2, with 10 positions matching TRBD1. The CDR3 sequence is 13 residues long. Per germline, CDR1 SGHDN and CDR2 FVKESK. Losses at the gene ends were 3 bases for V and 8 bases for J; bases not matched to a gene: 3. The CDR3 bases are TGTGCCAGCAGCCAGGGACAGGGGACGGGCTACACCTTC. It encodes CASSQGQGTGYTF.

The chain recombines TRBV9 with TRBJ1-2; D is undetermined. Trimming pared 3 bases from V and 4 bases from J, leaving 4 bases between. CDR1 is SGDLS and CDR2 is YYNGEE in the germline V gene. The CDR3 is 11 amino acids. The DNA of the CDR3 is TGTGCCAGCAGCGCCAGCTATGGCTACACCTTC. Protein product: CASSASYGYTF.

This clone was seen only once. The gene calls are TRBV29-1 and TRBJ2-1, with a possible D match to TRBD1 (6 bases). The CDR3 extends over 16 amino acids. Trimming stripped 6 bases from V and 8 bases from J, with 26 bases between. CDR1 is SQVTM, CDR2 ANQGSEA, per germline. As DNA, the CDR3 is TGCAGCGTAGAGCCGGACAGTGTAGCAACCCGGTATGAGCAGTTCTTC. It specifies CSVEPDSVATRYEQFF.

The chain is built from TRBV10-3 and TRBJ1-1; 7 bases map to TRBD1. Trimming cost V 2 bases and J 1 base; bases outside gene matches: 1. The CDR3 runs to 14 residues. Germline values: CDR1 ENHRY, CDR2 SYGVKD. CDR3 sequence: CAISEGTANTEAFF. CDR3 nucleotides: TGTGCCATCAGTGAGGGGACAGCGAACACTGAAGCTTTCTTT.

The rearrangement uses TRBV5-1 and TRBJ1-5; D uncertain. CDR1 is SGHRS and CDR2 is YFSETQ in the germline V gene. The CDR3 has 16 residues. Trimming left V 0 bases short and J 2 bases short, with 12 bases between. CDR3 region: CASSLGTGSGNQPQHF. The CDR3 DNA reads as TGCGCCAGCAGCTTGGGTACCGGGTCGGGCAATCAGCCCCAGCATTTT.

V gene TRBV4-1 combines with J gene TRBJ2-1, with 12 bases matching TRBD2. Germline loops: CDR1 MGHRA, CDR2 YSYEKL. Trimming at V came to 4 bases and at J to 7 bases, leaving 5 bases not matched to a gene. This CDR3 contains 15 residues. CDR3 sequence reads: CASSLRLAGENEQFF. The CDR3 nucleotides read TGCGCCAGCAGCCTCCGACTAGCGGGAGAAAATGAGCAGTTCTTC.